This T cell receptor beta chain appears in the sequencing data of a study of shared clonotypes between healthy human individuals. Overall study findings and caveats: Among several donors, about 4.6% of naive CD4 clonotypes were found in common. Relative to memory subsets, naive subsets generally showed larger estimated richness.

This CDR3 is built from 14 residues. V was clipped by 0 bases and J by 9 bases; unmatched bases: 6. CDR1 and CDR2 from the germline V gene are SGDLS and YYNGEE. Each sample came from a Caucasian adult donor living in Nashville, Tennessee. Concerning this clone itself: Its antigen remains unknown.

Profiling relied on immunoSEQ multiplex PCR, and the TCRdb table lists in-frame clones only, not all of them. In the table there are approximately 95,000 clones, roughly 69% of which are singletons. The source material was memory CD8+ T cells sorted from blood. Subset noted: CD45RO+ cells pooled with CCR7-negative TemRA cells. The V gene is TRBV9, the J gene TRBJ2-1; 7 nucleotides line up with TRBD2. The sequence was collected from a man younger than 45 in good health. The CDR3 sequence: CASSVVGGEGEQFF. DNA for the CDR3: TGTGCCAGCAGCGTAGTTGGAGGGGAGGGTGAGCAGTTCTTC.